This paragraph covers one T cell receptor (beta chain) sequence. Preparation of the TCRbeta library used unique molecular identifiers. One entry per CDR3 protein results from TCRdb running MiXCR on the PCR reads. The data contain some 830,000 distinct CDR3 sequences, about 15% of them singletons. The data originate from a study of T-cell reconstitution after alpha-beta-depleted transplantation in children. This CDR3 comprises 16 residues. V lost 5 bases, J lost 4 bases, and 8 bases stayed unmatched. The germline gives CDR1 MNHEY, CDR2 SMNVEV (reference sequence). Sequenced here: PBMCs, mostly from graft donor cells, sampled 360 days after TCRalphabeta/CD19-depleted stem cell transplant. The receptor's source is a male patient between 10 and 17 years old who had a stem cell transplant for acute lymphoblastic leukemia, so the T cells may come from the graft donor. The V and J genes are TRBV27 and TRBJ1-2; 12 bases map to TRBD1. The CDR3 loop reads CASSPPGTGGTYGYTF. The CDR3, as DNA: TGTGCCAGCAGTCCGCCCGGGACAGGGGGCACCTATGGCTACACCTTC.